Shown below are 13 T cell receptor beta chains from a single sample sequenced in a study of blood T cells in healthy people across ages (dated by TCRdb to between 2015 and 2016). The receptor library was made with 5' RACE. These reads were obtained on an Illumina HiSeq 2500. A second roughly 6 to 12 cycle PCR used a sample-barcoded 5' primer and a J-beta primer mix. TCRdb took the public reads, trimmed them with fastp at Q25, ran MiXCR for clone calling and kept in-frame beta chains. Every CDR3 protein is listed once, alongside the most common genes and DNA of its rows. Counted in this sample were around 1.5 million distinct CDR3 sequences; around 39% of them appeared once. The leading ten clones occupy 6.5% to 10% of the sample. Sequencing was carried out using blood. These receptors were collected from a young woman in good health.

The J gene is TRBJ2-7, the V gene TRBV5-1, with 12 nucleotides matching TRBD1. Looked up from germline, CDR1 is SGHRS and CDR2 is YFSETQ. Trimming cost V 4 bases and J 10 bases; bases outside gene matches: 9. This CDR3 region has 14 residues. The CDR3 loop is CASSRGTGGEIQYF. The DNA of the CDR3 is TGCGCCAGCAGCCGTGGGACAGGGGGCGAAATTCAGTACTTC.

The chain links TRBV30 to TRBJ2-5; D is unclear. Germline V CDR1 and CDR2: GTSNPN, SVGIG (reference sequence). This CDR3 spans 15 amino acids. V was cut by 4 bases and J by 2 bases, with 17 bases left in between. The CDR3 DNA is TGTGCCTGGAAATCCATGGGCGAGGAACAAGAGACCCAGTACTTC. The encoded protein is CAWKSMGEEQETQYF. The full variable domain, with the rest looked up from reference TRBV30 and TRBJ2-5, is SQTIHQWPATLVQPVGSPLSLECTVEGTSNPNLYWYRQAAGRGLQLLFYSVGIGQISSEVPQNLSASRPQDRQFILSSKKLLLSDSGFYLCAWKSMGEEQETQYFGPGTRLLVL.

The chain links TRBV10-3 to TRBJ2-3; the D gene is possibly TRBD2 (5 bases). This CDR3 has 17 residues. V was shortened by 0 bases and J by 3 bases, with 16 bases between the two germline ends. Germline lookup yields CDR1 ENHRY and CDR2 SYGVKD. The DNA of the CDR3 is TGTGCCATCAGTGAGTCGGGCACGGGAACGAGGACAGATACGCAGTATTTT. Translation: CAISESGTGTRTDTQYF.

The V and J genes are TRBV14 and TRBJ2-7; 8 nucleotides align to TRBD1. The last part of the DNA fits TRBJ2-5 better; the J call may be wrong. The CDR3 runs to 16 residues. CDR1 is SGHDN and CDR2 is FVKESK in the germline V gene. This CDR3 is CASSRRTGGVLETQYF. Here the CDR3 DNA reads TGTGCCAGCAGCCGCCGAACAGGGGGTGTTTTAGAGACCCAGTACTTC.

This clonotype was seen a few times. The chain has TRBV12-3 or TRBV12-4 and TRBJ1-1, with TRBD1 matching 7 bases. The ends lost 5 bases at V and 7 bases at J; junction bases unmatched: 4. CDR3 length: 12 residues. The CDR3 spells CASSPRQGEAFF. The CDR3, as DNA: TGTGCCAGCAGTCCGCGACAGGGTGAAGCTTTCTTT.

V usage is TRBV24-1 and J usage is TRBJ2-3; D call uncertain. V was clipped by 1 base and J by 9 bases, with 10 bases between them. The CDR3 totals 13 residues. Germline-derived CDR1 and CDR2 are KGHDR and SFDVKD. The CDR3 here is CATSDFPVHTQYF. In nucleotides, the CDR3 is TGTGCCACCAGTGATTTCCCGGTACACACGCAGTATTTT.

The V gene is TRBV20-1, the J gene TRBJ1-1; D gene uncertain. Germline assignment: CDR1 DFQATT and CDR2 SNEGSKA (reference sequence). The CDR3 has 15 residues. Between the trimmed V and J ends, which lost 2 bases and 0 bases, there was a span of 13 bases. Written as DNA, the CDR3 is TGCAGTGCTAGAATCGGACTGCGACTGAACACTGAAGCTTTCTTT. This codes for CSARIGLRLNTEAFF.

Comments on this clonotype: One base away lies a much larger clone, so this may be a sequencing read error. V usage is TRBV7-2 and J usage is TRBJ2-7; 7 bases agree with TRBD2. Germline V gene sequence: CDR1 SGHTA, CDR2 FQGNSA. V lost 5 bases to trimming and J lost 7 bases; unmatched junction nucleotides: 11. The CDR3 is made up of 14 amino acids. The CDR3 DNA sequence: TGTGCCAGCAGCACACAACCCGGGGGGTGTGAGCAGTACTTC. Protein: CASSTQPGGCEQYF.

This chain uses TRBV18 with TRBJ1-4; D remains unclear. Trimming left V 8 bases short and J 5 bases short, with 15 bases between. Germline V gene data show CDR1 as KGHSH and CDR2 as LQKENI. The CDR3 is 14 amino acids. CDR3 sequence: CASRSGGENEKLFF. The CDR3, as DNA: TGTGCCAGCCGCTCGGGAGGAGAGAATGAAAAACTGTTTTTT.

This clonotype was detected a few times. The junction departs from the called germline gene at one end, perhaps through a read error. The chain couples TRBV10-1 to TRBJ2-3, with 7 bases that match TRBD2. This CDR3 has 15 amino acids. CDR1 is WNHNN, CDR2 SYGVQD, per germline (reference sequence). The CDR3 DNA is TGCGCCAGCAGTGAACGGCGGGGGAGCAAAGATACGCAGTATTTT. Protein: CASSERRGSKDTQYF.

This chain uses TRBV12-5 with TRBJ2-5; maybe TRBD1 (6 bases). In germline, CDR1 is LGHNT, CDR2 FRNRAP. CDR3 length equals 16 residues. V was pared by 0 bases and J by 1 base, with 12 bases between. The CDR3 nucleotides are TGTGCTAGTGGTTTGGTACTGGGACACGGCCAAGAGACCCAGTACTTC. Its translation is CASGLVLGHGQETQYF. Full variable domain (missing parts from reference TRBV12-5 and TRBJ2-5): DARVTQTPRHKVTEMGQEVTMRCQPILGHNTVFWYRQTMMQGLELLAYFRNRAPLDDSGMPKDRFSAEMPDATLATLKIQPSEPRDSAVYFCASGLVLGHGQETQYFGPGTRLLVL.

The V gene is TRBV6-1, the J gene TRBJ1-2; TRBD1 aligns across 10 bases. J was trimmed by 7 bases and V by 2 bases; bases with no gene match: 7. Germline V gene sequence: CDR1 MNHNS, CDR2 SASEGT. The CDR3 has 15 amino acids. CDR3 nucleotides: TGTGCCAGCAGTGAAAGGAGACAGGGGGCGCCTGGCTACACCTTC. Translation: CASSERRQGAPGYTF.

The chain has TRBV21-1 and TRBJ2-1; the table assigns TRBD1, which was not confirmed against the DNA. TRBV21-1 is listed as a pseudogene. The CDR3 runs 15 residues. CDR3 bases: TGTGCCAGCAGCATCCCGGGACAGGGGATCAATGAGCAGTTCTTC. This sequence encodes CASSIPGQGINEQFF.